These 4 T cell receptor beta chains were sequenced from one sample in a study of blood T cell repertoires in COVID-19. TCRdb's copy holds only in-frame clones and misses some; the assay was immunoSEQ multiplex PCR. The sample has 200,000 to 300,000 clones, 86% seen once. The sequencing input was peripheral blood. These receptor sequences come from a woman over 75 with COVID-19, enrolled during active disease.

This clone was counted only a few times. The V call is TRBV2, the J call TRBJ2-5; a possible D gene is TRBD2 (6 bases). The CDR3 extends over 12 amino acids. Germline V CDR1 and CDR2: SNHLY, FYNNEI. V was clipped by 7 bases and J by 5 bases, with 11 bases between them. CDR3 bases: TGTGCCAGCAAGCCGGAGGGGGAGACCCAGTACTTC. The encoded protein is CASKPEGETQYF.

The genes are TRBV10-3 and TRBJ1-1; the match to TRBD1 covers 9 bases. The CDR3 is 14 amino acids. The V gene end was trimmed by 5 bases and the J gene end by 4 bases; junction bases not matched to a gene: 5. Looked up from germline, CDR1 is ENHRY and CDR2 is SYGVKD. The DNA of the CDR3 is TGTGCCATCAGTCCCGGGACAGGGACCACTGAAGCTTTCTTT. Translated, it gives CAISPGTGTTEAFF.

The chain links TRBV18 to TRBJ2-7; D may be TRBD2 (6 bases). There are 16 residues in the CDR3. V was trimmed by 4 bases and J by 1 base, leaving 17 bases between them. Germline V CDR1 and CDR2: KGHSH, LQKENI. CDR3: CASSLAAGSFSYEQYV. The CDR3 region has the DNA TGTGCCAGCTCACTAGCGGCAGGGTCGTTTTCCTACGAGCAGTACGTC.

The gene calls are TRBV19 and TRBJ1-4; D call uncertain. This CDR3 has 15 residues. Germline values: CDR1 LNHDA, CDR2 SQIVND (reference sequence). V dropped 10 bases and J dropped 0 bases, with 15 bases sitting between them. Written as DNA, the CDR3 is TGTGCCACGGAGGACGGGATAGCAACTAATGAAAAACTGTTTTTT. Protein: CATEDGIATNEKLFF.